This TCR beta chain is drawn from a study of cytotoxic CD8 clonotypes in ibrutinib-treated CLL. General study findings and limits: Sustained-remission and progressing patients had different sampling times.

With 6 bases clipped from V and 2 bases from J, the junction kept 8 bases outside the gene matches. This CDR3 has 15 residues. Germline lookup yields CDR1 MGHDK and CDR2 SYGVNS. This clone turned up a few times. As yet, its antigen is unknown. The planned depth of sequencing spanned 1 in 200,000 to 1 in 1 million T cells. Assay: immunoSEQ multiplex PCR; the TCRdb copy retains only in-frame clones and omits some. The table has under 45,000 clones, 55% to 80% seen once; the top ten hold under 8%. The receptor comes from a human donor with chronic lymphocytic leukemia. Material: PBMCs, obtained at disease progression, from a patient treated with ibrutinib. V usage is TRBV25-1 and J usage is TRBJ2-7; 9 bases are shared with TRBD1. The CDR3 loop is CASREDRGWAYEQYF. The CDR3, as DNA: TGTGCCAGCAGGGAGGACAGGGGATGGGCCTACGAGCAGTACTTC.